Below, 17 T cell receptor beta chains from the same sample are listed, as sequenced in a study of identical twins. TCRdb independently ran MiXCR on the 5' RACE reads; one entry per CDR3 protein. This sample yields about 520,000 distinct CDR3 sequences, of which 22% are seen a single time; about 0.91% belongs to the top ten. This same sample was also part of a study on T cells expressing NK-cell markers.

Sequenced material: CD4+ T cells sorted from blood. All receptors derive from a woman between 18 and 29 years old in good health.

This clonotype was seen at least ten times. The chain uses TRBV6-2 or TRBV6-3 and TRBJ2-7; 7 bases align to TRBD2. The CDR3 spans 12 residues. Germline CDR1 MNHEY, CDR2 SVGEGT. V dropped 2 bases and J dropped 7; count of bases not matched to a gene: 2. The CDR3: CASSYRGGEQYF. As DNA, the CDR3 is TGTGCCAGCAGTTACCGCGGGGGTGAGCAGTACTTC.

The chain joins TRBV20-1 to TRBJ2-1; no clear D. V dropped 3 bases and J dropped 6 bases, with 9 bases sitting between them. The CDR3 consists of 12 residues. CDR1 is DFQATT and CDR2 is SNEGSKA in the germline V gene (reference sequence). The CDR3 loop reads CSASPARNEQFF. The CDR3 bases are TGCAGTGCTAGCCCGGCCCGCAATGAGCAGTTCTTC.

This chain connects TRBV3-1 to TRBJ2-5; TRBD2 matches 11 bases. The germline gives CDR1 LGHDT, CDR2 YNNKEL (reference sequence). The CDR3 is 15 amino acids. J was trimmed by 5 bases and V by 1 base; bases with no gene match: 3. The CDR3: CASSQAWTSGETQYF. CDR3 DNA: TGTGCCAGCAGCCAAGCCTGGACTAGCGGGGAGACCCAGTACTTC.

The J gene is TRBJ2-1, the V gene TRBV4-3; D is unresolved. Trimming pared 4 bases from V and 0 bases from J, leaving 16 bases between. The CDR3 loop spans 17 amino acids. Germline V gives CDR1 LGHNA, CDR2 YSLEER. The CDR3 sequence: CASSPNLRLSSYNEQFF. As DNA, the CDR3 is TGCGCCAGCAGCCCCAATCTGCGGCTGAGCTCCTACAATGAGCAGTTCTTC.

The sample holds a few counts of this clonotype. J is TRBJ2-1 and V is TRBV11-2, with D perhaps TRBD1 or TRBD2 (8 bases each). Trimming took 5 bases from V and 10 from J, leaving 33 bases between them. CDR3 length: 19 amino acids. Germline loops: CDR1 SGHAT, CDR2 FQNNGV. The CDR3 bases are TGTGCCAGCAGCCCACGATCAGGGGGCATGGGACTAGGGGTACCGGAGCAGTTCTTC. Translation gives CASSPRSGGMGLGVPEQFF.

The chain recombines TRBV7-2 with TRBJ2-1; TRBD1 agrees at 7 bases. V trimming: 5 bases; J trimming: 3 bases; junction bases outside the gene matches: 4. The CDR3 totals 14 residues. Germline-derived CDR1 and CDR2 are SGHTA and FQGNSA. In DNA form, the CDR3 reads TGTGCCAGCAGCCGACAGGGTGGCTACAATGAGCAGTTCTTC. It specifies CASSRQGGYNEQFF.

This clonotype was picked up a small number of times. This rearrangement joins TRBV6-1 to TRBJ2-4; 8 bases agree with TRBD2. V lost 6 bases and J lost 1; bases outside the gene matches: 5. Germline V gives CDR1 MNHNS, CDR2 SASEGT. CDR3 length equals 15 residues. The CDR3 sequence is CASSSRLAAKNIQYF. The CDR3 nucleotides read TGTGCCAGCAGCTCCCGACTAGCGGCCAAAAACATTCAGTACTTC.

This clonotype was detected a few times. DNA of the CDR3: TGTGCCAGCAGTTACTCGTGGCACGAGACGGATCTCTATGGCTACACCTTC. Residues: CASSYSWHETDLYGYTF. The genes are TRBV6-5 and TRBJ1-2; no clear D. Per the germline V gene, CDR1 is MNHEY and CDR2 is SVGAGI. The CDR3 runs 17 residues. V lost 0 bases, J lost 4 bases, and 18 bases lay in between.

The V call is TRBV5-1, the J call TRBJ2-2, with 8 bases that match TRBD2. CDR1 and CDR2 (germline): SGHRS, YFSETQ. Unmatched junction bases numbered 6, after V lost 4 bases and J lost 7 bases. This CDR3 has 14 amino acids. CDR3: CASSPAGDIGELFF. CDR3 coding DNA: TGCGCCAGCAGCCCAGCGGGAGATATCGGGGAGCTGTTTTTT.

V is TRBV15 and J is TRBJ1-1, with D unresolved. The germline V gene has CDR1 LNHNV and CDR2 YYDKDF (reference sequence). This CDR3 spans 12 amino acids. V gave up 5 bases and J gave up 1 base, with 5 bases separating them. In DNA form, the CDR3 reads TGTGCCACCAGCGGACCGAACACTGAAGCTTTCTTT. Amino acids: CATSGPNTEAFF.

This clonotype was recorded a few times. The genes are TRBV10-2 and TRBJ2-5; perhaps TRBD1 as D (6 bases). In germline, CDR1 is WSHSY, CDR2 SAAADI. V lost 5 bases to trimming and J lost 1 base, with 11 bases between them. The CDR3 length is 14 residues. CDR3 bases: TGCGCCAGCAGTCGGAACAGGGCCCAAGAGACCCAGTACTTC. It encodes CASSRNRAQETQYF.

The chain recombines TRBV9 with TRBJ2-5, with D possibly TRBD2 on 5 matching bases. The V end was cut by 0 bases, the J end by 5 bases, with 14 bases between. CDR3 size: 15 residues. The germline CDR1 and CDR2 sequences are SGDLS and YYNGEE. DNA for the CDR3: TGTGCCAGCAGCGTAGATCCTAGCCCATGGGAGACCCAGTACTTC. It encodes CASSVDPSPWETQYF.

This clonotype was picked up a small number of times. The V gene is TRBV12-3 or TRBV12-4, the J gene TRBJ2-3; D perhaps matches TRBD2 (7 bases). Between the trimmed V and J ends, which lost 5 bases and 6 bases, there was a span of 15 bases. This CDR3 is 14 amino acids long. CDR3 nucleotides: TGTGCCAGCAGTAACTGGGGGGGGGCCGATACGCAGTATTTT. Its translation: CASSNWGGADTQYF.

This clonotype was seen ten or more times. The chain is built from TRBV5-1 and TRBJ2-2; tentative D call: TRBD2 (6 bases). The CDR3 length is 14 residues. Germline V gene data show CDR1 as SGHRS and CDR2 as YFSETQ. The V and J ends lost 4 bases and 2 bases respectively, with 9 bases between them. CDR3 coding DNA: TGCGCCAGCAGCCAGGGACTTAACACCGGGGAGCTGTTTTTT. Translating it yields CASSQGLNTGELFF.

Only a few counts were recorded for this clonotype. The chain uses TRBV5-1 and TRBJ1-6; possibly TRBD1 for D (6 bases). Trimming shortened V by 1 base and J by 7 bases, and 12 bases separated the two germline ends. From germline, CDR1 is SGHRS and CDR2 YFSETQ. This CDR3 is built from 15 residues. This chain's CDR3 is CASSLLGGGNSPLHF. The CDR3 nucleotides are TGCGCCAGCAGCTTGCTTGGGGGCGGGAATTCACCCCTCCACTTT.

This chain joins TRBV3-1 and TRBJ2-1; D is unresolved. Germline V CDR1 and CDR2: LGHDT, YNNKEL (reference sequence). CDR3 length: 11 amino acids. V was shortened by 0 bases and J by 9 bases, with 3 bases between the two germline ends. CDR3 sequence reads: CASSQDTEQFF. In nucleotides, the CDR3 is TGTGCCAGCAGCCAAGATACTGAGCAGTTCTTC.

The sample holds a few counts of this clonotype. Here the CDR3 reads CASSARDSTDTQYF. As DNA, the CDR3 is TGTGCCAGCAGTGCTAGGGACAGCACAGATACGCAGTATTTT. The rearrangement joins TRBV12-3 or TRBV12-4 to TRBJ2-3, with D tentatively TRBD1 or TRBD2 (5 bases each). The CDR3 totals 14 residues. V was shortened by 5 bases and J by 0 bases, with 9 bases between the two germline ends.